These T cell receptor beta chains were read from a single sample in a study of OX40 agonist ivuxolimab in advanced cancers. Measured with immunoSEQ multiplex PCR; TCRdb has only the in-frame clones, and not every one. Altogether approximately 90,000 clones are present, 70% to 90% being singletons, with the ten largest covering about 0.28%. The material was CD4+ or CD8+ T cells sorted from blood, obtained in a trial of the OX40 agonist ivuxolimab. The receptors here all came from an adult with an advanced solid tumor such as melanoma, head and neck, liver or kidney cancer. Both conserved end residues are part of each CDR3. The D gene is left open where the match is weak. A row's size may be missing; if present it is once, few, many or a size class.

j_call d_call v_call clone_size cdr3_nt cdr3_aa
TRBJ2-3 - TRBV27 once TGTGCCAGCAGTTTAAGAGGCTTCAACGCAGATACGCAGTATTTT CASSLRGFNADTQYF
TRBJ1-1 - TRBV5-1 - TGCGCCAGCAGCTTGGATAACACGCGAACTGAAGCTTTCTTT CASSLDNTRTEAFF
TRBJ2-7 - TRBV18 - TGTGCCAGCTCACCACAGAGAGGGACGGATTACGAGCAGTACTTC CASSPQRGTDYEQYF
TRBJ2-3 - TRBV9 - TGTGCCAGCAGCCCAACCGGGCGGGACACGCAGTATTTT CASSPTGRDTQYF
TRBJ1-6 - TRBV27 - TGTGCCAGCAGTTTAAGGCCCACGGGTGCTAGGGCCTATAATTCACCCCTCCACTTT CASSLRPTGARAYNSPLHF
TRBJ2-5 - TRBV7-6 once TGTGCCAGCAGCGAAGTAGCCGGGACCCAAGAGACCCAGTACTTC CASSEVAGTQETQYF
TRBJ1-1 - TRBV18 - TGTGCCAGCTCACTTGGACAGATCACTGAAGCTTTCTTT CASSLGQITEAFF
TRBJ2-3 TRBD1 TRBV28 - TGTGCCAGCAGTCCTATCGGGACAGGGGGTGTGGGAGATACGCAGTATTTT CASSPIGTGGVGDTQYF
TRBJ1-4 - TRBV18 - TGTGCCAGCTCTCTCCTACAGGACCTAAATGAAAAACTGTTTTTT CASSLLQDLNEKLFF
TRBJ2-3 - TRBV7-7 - TGTGCTAGCAGCCCTAGGCCAACAGCTAGCACAGATACGCAGTATTTT CASSPRPTASTDTQYF
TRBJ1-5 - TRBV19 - TGTGCCAGTAGTATCCCCTCGGGTTATAGCAATCAGCCCCAGCATTTT CASSIPSGYSNQPQHF
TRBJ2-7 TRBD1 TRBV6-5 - TGTGCCAGCAGTTACTCGGGACAGCGCTACGAGCAGTACTTC CASSYSGQRYEQYF
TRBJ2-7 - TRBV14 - TGTGCCAGCAGCCTAAAATACGAGCAGTACTTC CASSLKYEQYF
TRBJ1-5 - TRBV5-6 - TGTGCCAGCAGCTTGATACCTGATCAGCCCCAGCATTTT CASSLIPDQPQHF
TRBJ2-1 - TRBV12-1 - TGTGCCAGCAGCTGTTGCGGGGGGGACTTATACAATGAGCAGTTCTTC CASSCCGGDLYNEQFF
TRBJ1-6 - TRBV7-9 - TGTGCCAGCAGCTTACAGGGCGAGTTACCCCTCCACTTT CASSLQGELPLHF
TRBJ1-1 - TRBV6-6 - TGTGCCAGCACTAACTGGGAAATGAACACTGAAGCTTTCTTT CASTNWEMNTEAFF
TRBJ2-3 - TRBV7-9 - TGTGCCAGCAGCTTGACAGGAAGCGGCACAGATACGCAGTATTTT CASSLTGSGTDTQYF
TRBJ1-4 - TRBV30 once TGTGCCTGGAGTAAAGGGGATGAAAAACTGTTTTTT CAWSKGDEKLFF
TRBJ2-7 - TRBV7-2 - TGTGCCAGCAGCCCATTCGGCTACGAGCAGTACTTC CASSPFGYEQYF
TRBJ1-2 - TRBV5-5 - TGTGCCAGCAGCTTGCAGTCAAACTATGGCTACACCTTC CASSLQSNYGYTF
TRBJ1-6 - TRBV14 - TGTGCCAGCAGCCAAGATCTTCGGAGTTCACCCCTCCACTTT CASSQDLRSSPLHF
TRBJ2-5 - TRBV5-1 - TGCGCCAGCAGCTTGGTGTTAGGAGCCCAAGAGACCCAGTACTTC CASSLVLGAQETQYF
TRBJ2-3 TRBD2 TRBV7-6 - TGTGCCAGCAGCTTAGAGGGGACTAGCGGGGTTCTTACGCAGTATTTT CASSLEGTSGVLTQYF
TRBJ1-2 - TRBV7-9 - TGTGCCAGCAGCTTATCAGGGGCGGAAGGCTACACCTTC CASSLSGAEGYTF
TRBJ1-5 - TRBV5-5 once TGTGCCAGCAGCTTTTCAGGACGGGATCAGCCCCAGCATTTT CASSFSGRDQPQHF
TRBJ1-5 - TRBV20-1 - TGCAGTGGAGCCGGGCCCCAGCATTTT CSGAGPQHF
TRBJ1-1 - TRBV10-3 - TGTGCCATCAGTGAGTCGAGTGGAGGGGCTGAAGCTTTCTTT CAISESSGGAEAFF
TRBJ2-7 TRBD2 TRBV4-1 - TGCGCCAGCAGCCAAAGGACTAGCGGAAACGAGCAGTACTTC CASSQRTSGNEQYF
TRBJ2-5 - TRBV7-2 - TGTGCCAGCAGCTTAGGGGGTTCCCAGGAGACCCAGTACTTC CASSLGGSQETQYF
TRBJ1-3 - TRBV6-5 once TGTGCCAGCAGCGGGACTTTCGATGGAAACACCATATATTTT CASSGTFDGNTIYF
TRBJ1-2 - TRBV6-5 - TGTGCCAGCACCCCATTGTTGGGGCTTGCTGGCTACACCTTC CASTPLLGLAGYTF
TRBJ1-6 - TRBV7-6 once TGTGCCAGCAGCCCCACGAATAATTCACCCCTCCACTTT CASSPTNNSPLHF
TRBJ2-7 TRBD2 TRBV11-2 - TGTGCCAGCAGGAACAGCGGGGGATCCCACTACGAGCAGTACTTC CASRNSGGSHYEQYF
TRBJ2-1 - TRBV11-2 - TGTGCCAGCAGCCCAACACCGTGGGGTTACAATGAGCAGTTCTTC CASSPTPWGYNEQFF
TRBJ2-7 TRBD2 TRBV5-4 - TGTGCCAGCAGCATCCGACTAGCGGGAACCTACGAGCAGTACTTC CASSIRLAGTYEQYF
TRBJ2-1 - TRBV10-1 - TGCGCCAGCAGTGATATGACGGGGGAGTCCACCAGAGGTAATGAGCAGTTCTTC CASSDMTGESTRGNEQFF
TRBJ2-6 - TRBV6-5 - TGTGCCACCCAGGGTATGGCTGGGGCCAACGTCCTGACTTTC CATQGMAGANVLTF
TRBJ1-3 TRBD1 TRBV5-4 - TGTGCCAGCAGCCCTAGCCCGGGACAGGGTCTGGATTCGGGTGGAAACACCATATATTTT CASSPSPGQGLDSGGNTIYF
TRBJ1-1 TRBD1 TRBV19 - TGTGCCAGTAGTCCCTCCGGGACAGGGAACCAGAAAGCTTTCTTT CASSPSGTGNQKAFF
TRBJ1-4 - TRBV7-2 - TGTGCCAGCAGCCCGAGGGCAGGGAATAACGAAAAACTGTTTTTT CASSPRAGNNEKLFF
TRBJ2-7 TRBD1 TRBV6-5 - TGTGCCAGCAGTTATCAGGGACAGGGGACCCCCTACGAGCAGTACTTC CASSYQGQGTPYEQYF
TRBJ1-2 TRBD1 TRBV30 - TGTGCCAGCCACCGGGACAGGCCTAGCGGCTACACCTTC CASHRDRPSGYTF
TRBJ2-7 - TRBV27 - TGTGCCAGCAGTGAGGCAGGCAGCTCCTACGAGCAGTACTTC CASSEAGSSYEQYF
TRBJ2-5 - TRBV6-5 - TGTGCCAGCAGTCCTAACGGGGGCCGCCAAGAGACCCAGTACTTC CASSPNGGRQETQYF
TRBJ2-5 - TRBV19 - TGTGCCAGTAGTATAGACGTTGGGGCAACTCAAGAGACCCAGTACTTC CASSIDVGATQETQYF
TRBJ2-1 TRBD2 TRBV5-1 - TGCGCCAGCCGACCCCCTGAGCGGGGCGATTACAATGAGCAGTTCTTC CASRPPERGDYNEQFF
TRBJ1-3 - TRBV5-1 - TGCGCCAGCAGCTTGGCGACTGGCAGGGGAAGCTCTGGAAACACCATATATTTT CASSLATGRGSSGNTIYF
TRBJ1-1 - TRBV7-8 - TGTGCCAGCATTCCTCCCGAGGGGCGTCCGGACACTGAAGCTTTCTTT CASIPPEGRPDTEAFF
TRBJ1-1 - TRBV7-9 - TGTGCCAGCAAGCTAGGCAGTCGTACTGAAGCTTTCTTT CASKLGSRTEAFF
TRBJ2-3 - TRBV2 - TGTGCCAGCAGTGAAGAGACCGGGACGGATAGCACAGATACGCAGTATTTT CASSEETGTDSTDTQYF
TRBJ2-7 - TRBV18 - TGTGCCAGCTCACCGGGCATCGCCTACGAGCAGTACTTC CASSPGIAYEQYF
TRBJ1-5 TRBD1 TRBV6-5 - TGTGCCAGCAGGGACGGGACAGCGAATCAGCCCCAGCATTTT CASRDGTANQPQHF